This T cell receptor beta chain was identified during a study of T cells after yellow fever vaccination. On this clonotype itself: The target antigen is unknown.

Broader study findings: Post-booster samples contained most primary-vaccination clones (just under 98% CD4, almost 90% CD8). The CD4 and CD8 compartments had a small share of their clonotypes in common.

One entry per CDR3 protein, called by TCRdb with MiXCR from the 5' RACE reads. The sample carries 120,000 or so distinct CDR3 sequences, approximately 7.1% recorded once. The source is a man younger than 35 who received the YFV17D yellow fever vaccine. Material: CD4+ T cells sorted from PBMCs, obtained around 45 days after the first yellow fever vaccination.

CDR3 region: CASSEAPTNTEAFF. The CDR3 nucleotides read TGTGCCAGCAGTGAAGCTCCGACGAACACTGAAGCTTTCTTT. The chain links TRBV9 to TRBJ1-1; D is unresolved. The CDR3 has 14 amino acids. Trimming pared 5 bases from V and 1 base from J, leaving 12 bases between. Looked up from germline, CDR1 is SGDLS and CDR2 is YYNGEE.